This T cell receptor (beta chain) was profiled in a study of spatial heterogeneity in lung cancer. In its sample, this clonotype is medium-sized (0.01 to 0.1%). Its specificity is not known. Using its own MiXCR run on the 5' RACE reads, TCRdb lists one record per CDR3 protein. Seen here are 10,000 to 15,000 distinct CDR3 sequences, over 6.5% observed once, and the top ten hold over 3%. The sample's time point: sample taken at primary tumor resection. Study-wide results and limits: Expanded alpha and beta TCR counts within tumors tracked tumor mutation counts.

The V end was cut by 5 bases, the J end by 4 bases, with 16 bases between. This CDR3 has 15 amino acids. Germline V gene data show CDR1 as MDHEN and CDR2 as SYDVKM. The gene calls are TRBV28 and TRBJ2-3; unclear D gene. The sample was lung tumor tissue, taken at surgery. The source of this sequence is a female donor with early-stage non-small cell lung cancer. The chain's CDR3 is CASSATLSGPDTQYF. In nucleotides, the CDR3 is TGTGCCAGCAGTGCGACTCTCTCTGGTCCAGATACGCAGTATTTT.